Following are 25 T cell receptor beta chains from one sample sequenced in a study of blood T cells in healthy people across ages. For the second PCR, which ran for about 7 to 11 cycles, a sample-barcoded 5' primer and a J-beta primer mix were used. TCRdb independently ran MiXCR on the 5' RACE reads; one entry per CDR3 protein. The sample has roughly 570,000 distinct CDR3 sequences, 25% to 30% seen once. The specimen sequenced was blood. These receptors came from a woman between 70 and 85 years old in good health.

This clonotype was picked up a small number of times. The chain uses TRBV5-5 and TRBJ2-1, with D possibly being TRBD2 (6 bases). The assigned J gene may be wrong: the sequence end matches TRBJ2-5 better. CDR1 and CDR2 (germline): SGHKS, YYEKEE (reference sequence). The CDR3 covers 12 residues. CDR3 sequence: CASTQREETQYF. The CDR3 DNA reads TGTGCCAGCACCCAGCGGGAAGAGACCCAGTACTTC.

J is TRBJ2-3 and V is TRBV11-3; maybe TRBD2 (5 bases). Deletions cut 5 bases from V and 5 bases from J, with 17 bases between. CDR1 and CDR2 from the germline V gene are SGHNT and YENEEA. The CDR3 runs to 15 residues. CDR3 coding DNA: TGTGCCAGCAGCCCCCGGACCCGCCGGGGAGATACGCAGTATTTT. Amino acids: CASSPRTRRGDTQYF.

In nucleotides, the CDR3 is TGCAGTGCTAGAGAAGGCGGACAGCTCTCCGAGCAGTACTTC. It encodes CSAREGGQLSEQYF. The chain combines TRBV20-1 with TRBJ2-7; D might be TRBD1 (6 bases). The CDR3 spans 14 residues. The germline V and J ends were trimmed by 0 bases and 6 bases, with 15 bases remaining between them. Germline-derived CDR1 and CDR2 are DFQATT and SNEGSKA (reference sequence).

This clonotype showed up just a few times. DNA of the CDR3: TGCGCCAGCACCCAAAGCGGGGTTGAGGGAGAGACCCAGTACTTC. Translation gives CASTQSGVEGETQYF. The chain is built from TRBV5-1 and TRBJ2-5; 7 bases are shared with TRBD2. Germline V gene sequence: CDR1 SGHRS, CDR2 YFSETQ. The V and J ends lost 6 bases and 4 bases, in that order; junction bases with no gene match: 12. The CDR3 covers 15 residues.

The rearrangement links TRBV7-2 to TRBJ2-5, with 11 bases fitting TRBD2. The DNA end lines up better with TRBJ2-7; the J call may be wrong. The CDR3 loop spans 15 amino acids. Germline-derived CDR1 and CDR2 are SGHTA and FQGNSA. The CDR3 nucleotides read TGTGCCAGCAGCCCTAGCGGGGGGACCACCTACGAGCAGTACTTC. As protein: CASSPSGGTTYEQYF.

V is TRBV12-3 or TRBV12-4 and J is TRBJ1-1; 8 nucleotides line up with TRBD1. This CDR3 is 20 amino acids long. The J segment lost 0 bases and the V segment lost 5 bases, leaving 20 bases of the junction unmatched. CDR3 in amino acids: CASSPRGIGTGGRMNTEAFF. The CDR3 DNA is TGTGCCAGCAGTCCCCGGGGGATCGGGACAGGTGGCCGTATGAACACTGAAGCTTTCTTT.

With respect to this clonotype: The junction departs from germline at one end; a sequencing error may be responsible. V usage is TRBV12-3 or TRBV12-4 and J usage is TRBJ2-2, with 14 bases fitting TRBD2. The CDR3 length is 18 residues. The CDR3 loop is CDSSLTSTSGGAIGELFF. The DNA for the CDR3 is TGTGACAGCAGTCTAACTTCGACTAGCGGGGGGGCTATCGGGGAGCTGTTTTTT.

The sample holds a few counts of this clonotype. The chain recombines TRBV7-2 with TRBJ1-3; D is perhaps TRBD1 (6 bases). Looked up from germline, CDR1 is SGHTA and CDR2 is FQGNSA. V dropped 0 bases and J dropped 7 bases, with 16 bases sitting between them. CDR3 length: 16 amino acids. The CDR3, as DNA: TGTGCCAGCAGCTTAGCGTACTCAGGGGCGCAGAACACCATATATTTT. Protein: CASSLAYSGAQNTIYF.

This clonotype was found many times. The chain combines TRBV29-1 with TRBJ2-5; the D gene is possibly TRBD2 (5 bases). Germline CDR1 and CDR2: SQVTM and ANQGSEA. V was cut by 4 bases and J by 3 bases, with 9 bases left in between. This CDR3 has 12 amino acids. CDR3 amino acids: CSVGLAEETQYF. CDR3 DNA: TGCAGCGTTGGTCTAGCAGAAGAGACCCAGTACTTC.

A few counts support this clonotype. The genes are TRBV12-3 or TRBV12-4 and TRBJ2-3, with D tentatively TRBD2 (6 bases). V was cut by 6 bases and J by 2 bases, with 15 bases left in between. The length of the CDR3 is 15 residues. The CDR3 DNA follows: TGTGCCAGCAGCTATCGACTAGAAGTCACAGATACGCAGTATTTT. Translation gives CASSYRLEVTDTQYF.

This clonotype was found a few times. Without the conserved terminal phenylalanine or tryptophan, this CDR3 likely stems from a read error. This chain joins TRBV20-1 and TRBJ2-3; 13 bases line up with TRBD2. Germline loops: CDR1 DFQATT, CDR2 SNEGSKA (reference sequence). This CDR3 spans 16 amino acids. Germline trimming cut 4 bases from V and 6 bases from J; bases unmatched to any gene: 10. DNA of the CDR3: TGCAGTGCTATCCCCGGGACTAGCGGGGCCTGGGATACGCAGTATCTT. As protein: CSAIPGTSGAWDTQYL.

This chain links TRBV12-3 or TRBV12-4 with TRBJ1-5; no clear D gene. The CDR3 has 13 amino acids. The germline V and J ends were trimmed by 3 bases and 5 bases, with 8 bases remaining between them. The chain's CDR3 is CASSFTLDQPQHF. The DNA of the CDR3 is TGTGCCAGCAGTTTTACCCTGGATCAGCCCCAGCATTTT.

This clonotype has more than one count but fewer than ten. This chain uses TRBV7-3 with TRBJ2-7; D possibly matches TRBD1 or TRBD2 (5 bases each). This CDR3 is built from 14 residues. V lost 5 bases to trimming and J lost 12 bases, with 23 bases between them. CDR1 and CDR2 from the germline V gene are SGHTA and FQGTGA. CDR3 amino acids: CASSANMGDGARYF. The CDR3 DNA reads TGTGCCAGCAGCGCGAACATGGGGGACGGTGCGCGGTACTTC.

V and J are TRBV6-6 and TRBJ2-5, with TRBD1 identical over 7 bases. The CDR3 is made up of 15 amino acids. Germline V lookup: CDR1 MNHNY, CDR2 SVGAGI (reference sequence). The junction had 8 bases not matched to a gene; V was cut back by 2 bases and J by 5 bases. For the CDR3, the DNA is TGTGCCAGCAGTTACGAGACAGGGACCGGGGAGACCCAGTACTTC. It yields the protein CASSYETGTGETQYF.

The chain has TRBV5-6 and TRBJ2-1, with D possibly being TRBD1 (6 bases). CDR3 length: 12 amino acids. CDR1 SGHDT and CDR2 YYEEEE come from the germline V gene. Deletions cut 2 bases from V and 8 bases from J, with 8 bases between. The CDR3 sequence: CASSFDRYEQFF. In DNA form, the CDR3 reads TGTGCCAGCAGCTTCGACAGGTATGAGCAGTTCTTC.

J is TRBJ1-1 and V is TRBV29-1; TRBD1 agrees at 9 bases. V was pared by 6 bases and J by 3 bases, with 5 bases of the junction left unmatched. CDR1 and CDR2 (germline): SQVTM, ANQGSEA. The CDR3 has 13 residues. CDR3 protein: CSVPGQGDTEAFF. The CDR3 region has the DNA TGCAGCGTCCCGGGACAGGGAGACACTGAAGCTTTCTTT.

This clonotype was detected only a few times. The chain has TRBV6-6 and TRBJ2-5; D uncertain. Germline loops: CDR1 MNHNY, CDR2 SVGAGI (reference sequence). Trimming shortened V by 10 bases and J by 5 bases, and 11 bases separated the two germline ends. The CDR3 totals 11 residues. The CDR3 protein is CATGRGETQYF. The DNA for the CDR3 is TGTGCCACGGGCCGCGGCGAGACCCAGTACTTC.

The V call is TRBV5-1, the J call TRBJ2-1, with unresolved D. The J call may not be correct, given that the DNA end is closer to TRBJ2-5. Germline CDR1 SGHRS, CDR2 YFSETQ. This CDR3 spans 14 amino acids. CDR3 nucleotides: TGCGCCAGCAGGGTACAGCCCTACCAAGAGACCCAGTACTTC. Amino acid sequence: CASRVQPYQETQYF.

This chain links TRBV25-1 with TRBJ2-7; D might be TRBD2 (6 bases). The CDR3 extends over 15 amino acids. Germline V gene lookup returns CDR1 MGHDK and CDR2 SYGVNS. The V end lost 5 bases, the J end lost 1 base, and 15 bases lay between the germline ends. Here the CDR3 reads CASSSREWGSYEQYF. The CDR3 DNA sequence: TGTGCCAGCAGTTCCCGGGAGTGGGGGTCCTACGAGCAGTACTTC.

The CDR3 DNA reads TGTGCCAGCAGCCCCCTACAGGGGCAGTACTTC. Amino acids: CASSPLQGQYF. This rearrangement joins TRBV7-9 to TRBJ2-7, with D possibly matching TRBD1 (6 bases). Trimming stripped 5 bases from V and 9 bases from J, with 11 bases between. Germline V gives CDR1 SEHNR, CDR2 FQNEAQ (reference sequence). This CDR3 has 11 residues.

The DNA for the CDR3 is TGTGCCAGCAGTCCAAACAGGGGGGGGAGCCCCCAGTACTTC. Its translation is CASSPNRGGSPQYF. The chain has TRBV12-3 or TRBV12-4 and TRBJ2-5, with D perhaps TRBD1 (8 bases). V was shortened by 5 bases and J by 9 bases, with 19 bases between the two germline ends. The CDR3 is made up of 14 amino acids.

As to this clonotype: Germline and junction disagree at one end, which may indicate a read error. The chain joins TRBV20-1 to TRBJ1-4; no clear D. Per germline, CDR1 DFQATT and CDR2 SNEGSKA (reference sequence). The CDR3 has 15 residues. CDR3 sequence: CSAPLQRPTNEKLSF. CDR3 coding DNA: TGCAGTGCCCCACTACAGCGCCCAACTAATGAAAAACTGTCTTTT.

The CDR3 sequence is CASGSLIRSAGGDYGYTF. CDR3 DNA sequence: TGTGCTAGTGGTTCTCTCATTCGGAGCGCTGGGGGGGACTATGGCTACACCTTC. The chain combines TRBV12-5 with TRBJ1-2, with D maybe TRBD1 (5 bases). This CDR3 has 18 residues. Germline values: CDR1 LGHNT, CDR2 FRNRAP. Trimming cost V 4 bases and J 3 bases, with 24 bases left between them.

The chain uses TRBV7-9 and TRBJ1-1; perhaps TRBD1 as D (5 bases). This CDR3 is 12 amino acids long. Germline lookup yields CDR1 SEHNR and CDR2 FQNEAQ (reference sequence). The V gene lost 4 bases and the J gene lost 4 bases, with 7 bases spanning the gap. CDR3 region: CASSSGVTEAFF. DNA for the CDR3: TGTGCCAGCAGCTCGGGGGTCACTGAAGCTTTCTTT.

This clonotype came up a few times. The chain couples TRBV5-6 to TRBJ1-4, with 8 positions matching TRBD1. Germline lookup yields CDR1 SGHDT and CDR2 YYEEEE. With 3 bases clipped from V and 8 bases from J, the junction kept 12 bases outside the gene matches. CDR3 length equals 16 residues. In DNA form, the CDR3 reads TGTGCCAGCAGCTACCTAACAGGGGGAGTGGACGAAAAACTGTTTTTT. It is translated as CASSYLTGGVDEKLFF.